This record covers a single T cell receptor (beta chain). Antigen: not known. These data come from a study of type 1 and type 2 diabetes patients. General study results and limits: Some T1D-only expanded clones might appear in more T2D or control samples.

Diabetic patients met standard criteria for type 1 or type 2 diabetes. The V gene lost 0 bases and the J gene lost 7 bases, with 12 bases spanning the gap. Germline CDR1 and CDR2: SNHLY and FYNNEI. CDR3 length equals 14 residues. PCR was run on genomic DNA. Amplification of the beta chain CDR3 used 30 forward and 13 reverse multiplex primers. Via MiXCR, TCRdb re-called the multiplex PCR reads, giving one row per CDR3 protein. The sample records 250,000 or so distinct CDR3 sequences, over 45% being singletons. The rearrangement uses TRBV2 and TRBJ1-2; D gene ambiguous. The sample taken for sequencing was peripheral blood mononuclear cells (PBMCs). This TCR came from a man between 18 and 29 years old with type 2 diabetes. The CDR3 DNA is TGTGCCAGCAGTGAAGCCCGAGGACGGCCTGGCTACACCTTC. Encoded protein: CASSEARGRPGYTF.